Each of the 5 T cell receptor beta chains below was sequenced from the same sample in a study of cytomegalovirus exposure and HLA in healthy donors. Profiling relied on immunoSEQ multiplex PCR, and the TCRdb table lists in-frame clones only, not all of them. Of approximately 220,000 clones listed, approximately 88% were seen once; the top ten hold 11% to 15%. The specimen sequenced was PBMCs. The receptors originated from a woman in her 30s in good health and CMV-seropositive.

The rearrangement joins TRBV7-3 to TRBJ2-1; 13 bases are shared with TRBD2. The V and J ends lost 3 bases and 7 bases, in that order; junction bases with no gene match: 9. This CDR3 comprises 17 residues. Per the germline V gene, CDR1 is SGHTA and CDR2 is FQGTGA. This chain's CDR3 is CASSFLGWTSGSNEQFF. CDR3 DNA sequence: TGTGCCAGCAGCTTCCTTGGCTGGACTAGCGGGAGTAATGAGCAGTTCTTC.

The V gene is TRBV6-1, the J gene TRBJ1-5; TRBD1 agrees at 7 bases. The V segment lost 3 bases and the J segment 6 bases; nucleotides outside the gene matches: 11. CDR1 MNHNS and CDR2 SASEGT come from the germline V gene. The CDR3 runs to 16 residues. The CDR3 sequence is CASSEKGARVRQPQHF. CDR3 nucleotide sequence: TGTGCCAGCAGTGAGAAGGGGGCGCGGGTCCGTCAGCCCCAGCATTTT.

The chain combines TRBV5-1 with TRBJ2-5, with D unclear. CDR3 length: 13 amino acids. Per germline, CDR1 SGHRS and CDR2 YFSETQ. V was cut by 3 bases and J by 5 bases, with 11 bases left in between. DNA of the CDR3: TGCGCCAGCAGCTCCGGCGTTGGGGAGACCCAGTACTTC. Protein product: CASSSGVGETQYF. Combining the CDR3 with reference TRBV5-1 and TRBJ2-5 gives the whole variable domain KAGVTQTPRYLIKTRGQQVTLSCSPISGHRSVSWYQQTPGQGLQFLFEYFSETQRNKGNFPGRFSGRQFSNSRSEMNVSTLELGDSALYLCASSSGVGETQYFGPGTRLLVL.

J is TRBJ1-5 and V is TRBV28; D is perhaps TRBD1 (6 bases). The germline V and J ends were trimmed by 3 bases and 7 bases, with 13 bases remaining between them. Germline CDR1 MDHEN, CDR2 SYDVKM. The CDR3 contains 14 residues. CDR3 sequence: CASSFRGAGQPQHF. The CDR3, as DNA: TGTGCCAGCAGTTTCAGGGGCGCTGGGCAGCCCCAGCATTTT.

J is TRBJ2-2 and V is TRBV11-3; a possible D gene is TRBD1 (5 bases). Germline CDR1 is SGHNT and CDR2 is YENEEA. V shed 8 bases and J shed 6 bases, with 13 bases lying between them. CDR3 size: 13 residues. In DNA form, the CDR3 reads TGTGCCAGCCCGCAGGGAAGGGCCGGGGAGCTGTTTTTT. Its translation: CASPQGRAGELFF.